Described below is a single T cell receptor (beta chain) sequence and its context. This entry is derived from a study of T cell responses to AZD1222 COVID-19 vaccine. J was trimmed by 2 bases and V by 4 bases; bases with no gene match: 8. This CDR3 is built from 16 residues. Germline V gene lookup returns CDR1 SGHRS and CDR2 YFSETQ. The method was immunoSEQ multiplex PCR; TCRdb's version includes in-frame clones alone and lacks a portion of them. The sample includes about 120,000 clones, more than 85% of them seen just once. Sequencing used peripheral blood, obtained on day 0 of AZD1222 vaccination. The sequence was collected from an adult in good health. This chain links TRBV5-1 with TRBJ2-3; TRBD2 matches 9 bases. CDR3 nucleotides: TGCGCCAGCAGCCAAACCGGGACTAGCTCCACAGATACGCAGTATTTT. Its protein product is CASSQTGTSSTDTQYF.